The 30 T cell receptor beta chains below were found in one sample sequenced in a study of neurological immune-mediated disorders. TCRdb recomputed calls from the 5' RACE reads with MiXCR, one row per CDR3 protein. The table includes approximately 82,000 distinct CDR3 sequences, 2.6% detected once. The specimen sequenced was PBMCs. Receptors were obtained from a woman aged 30 to 39 with multiple sclerosis.

This clonotype was observed at least ten times. The CDR3 DNA sequence: TGTGCCAGCAGCTTAGGGCTCGGGATTGGGGACTACGAGCAGTACTTC. Translation gives CASSLGLGIGDYEQYF. The J gene is TRBJ2-7, the V gene TRBV7-2; D might be TRBD2 (5 bases). The germline CDR1 and CDR2 sequences are SGHTA and FQGNSA. Trimming took off 1 base at V and 3 bases at J, with 16 bases between the two ends. The CDR3 spans 16 residues.

The sample holds many counts of this clonotype. V usage is TRBV5-8 and J usage is TRBJ1-6; D gene unclear. V was pared by 2 bases and J by 8 bases, with 8 bases between. CDR1 and CDR2 from the germline V gene are SGHTS and YDEGEE. CDR3 length equals 13 residues. The CDR3 sequence: CASSFRTDSPLHF. In DNA, the CDR3 is TGTGCCAGCAGCTTCCGGACCGATTCACCCCTCCACTTT.

The chain has TRBV28 and TRBJ1-5, with TRBD1 matching 7 bases. V lost 3 bases to trimming and J lost 0 bases; unmatched junction nucleotides: 11. Germline V CDR1 and CDR2: MDHEN, SYDVKM. The CDR3 loop spans 18 amino acids. The CDR3 bases are TGTGCCAGCAGTTTCCAATTCGACAGGGAGGATAGCAATCAGCCCCAGCATTTT. Its translation: CASSFQFDREDSNQPQHF. Filled out from reference TRBV28 and TRBJ1-5, the complete variable domain reads DVKVTQSSRYLVKRTGEKVFLECVQDMDHENMFWYRQDPGLGLRLIYFSYDVKMKEKGDIPEGYSVSREKKERFSLILESASTNQTSMYLCASSFQFDREDSNQPQHFGDGTRLSIL.

This clonotype was observed at least ten times. The CDR3 reads CASSEVRGRSGYTF. CDR3 in DNA: TGTGCCAGCAGTGAAGTCAGGGGGCGCAGCGGCTACACCTTC. The genes are TRBV2 and TRBJ1-2; 8 nucleotides agree with TRBD1. Germline V gene data show CDR1 as SNHLY and CDR2 as FYNNEI. Trimming at V came to 1 base and at J to 8 bases, leaving 6 bases not matched to a gene. The CDR3 spans 14 residues.

The table lists this clonotype with many counts. The CDR3 DNA reads as TGCAGTGCTAGTAGGCGGGAGAGGGAGACCCAGTACTTC. This translates into CSASRRERETQYF. The chain carries TRBV20-1 and TRBJ2-5; 7 bases match TRBD2. The germline CDR1 and CDR2 sequences are DFQATT and SNEGSKA (reference sequence). With V trimmed by 3 bases and J by 5 bases, 6 bases remained unmatched. The CDR3 has 13 amino acids.

This clonotype was observed at least ten times. The chain has TRBV5-5 and TRBJ2-5; D may be TRBD1 or TRBD2 (6 bases each). Germline V gene sequence: CDR1 SGHKS, CDR2 YYEKEE (reference sequence). The length of the CDR3 is 16 residues. The V gene lost 1 base and the J gene lost 4 bases, with 17 bases spanning the gap. The CDR3 reads CASSLTTGALAETQYF. The CDR3 DNA follows: TGTGCCAGCAGCTTGACGACGGGGGCCTTAGCAGAGACCCAGTACTTC.

In this sample, this clonotype turned up many times. The chain couples TRBV7-2 to TRBJ2-1; the D gene could be TRBD1 or TRBD2 (6 bases each). The V gene lost 4 bases and the J gene lost 15 bases, with 25 bases spanning the gap. CDR3 length equals 15 residues. Per the germline V gene, CDR1 is SGHTA and CDR2 is FQGNSA. DNA for the CDR3: TGTGCCAGCAGCTCCCTGAGGGGGAGGCTAACCCCACTGTTCTTC. Encoded protein: CASSSLRGRLTPLFF.

Ten or more counts support this clonotype. J is TRBJ2-1 and V is TRBV20-1; D ambiguous. V lost 6 bases, J lost 8 bases, and 8 bases lay in between. The CDR3 consists of 10 residues. Germline V gene data show CDR1 as DFQATT and CDR2 as SNEGSKA (reference sequence). CDR3 region: CSAAFDEQFF. The CDR3 DNA follows: TGCAGTGCGGCATTCGATGAGCAGTTCTTC.

This sequence joins TRBV11-2 and TRBJ2-5; D is unclear. CDR1 is SGHAT, CDR2 FQNNGV, per germline. Trimming removed 4 bases from V and 1 base from J, with 10 bases in between. The CDR3 runs 14 residues. The CDR3, as DNA: TGTGCCAGCAGCTCAGGCGGAATCCAAGAGACCCAGTACTTC. It specifies CASSSGGIQETQYF.

This clonotype occurred many times. V is TRBV3-1 and J is TRBJ1-2; perhaps TRBD1 as D (5 bases). The V gene lost 8 bases and the J gene lost 2 bases, with 12 bases spanning the gap. The CDR3 runs 13 residues. Germline V gene sequence: CDR1 LGHDT, CDR2 YNNKEL (reference sequence). CDR3 amino acids: CASARDGNYGYTF. The CDR3 region has the DNA TGTGCCAGCGCTCGGGACGGAAACTATGGCTACACCTTC.

This clonotype was recorded at least ten times. This chain links TRBV5-6 with TRBJ2-1, with no clear D. The CDR3 is made up of 15 amino acids. The germline gives CDR1 SGHDT, CDR2 YYEEEE. Trimming pared 0 bases from V and 0 bases from J, leaving 7 bases between. The CDR3 loop is CASSLETLSYNEQFF. The CDR3, as DNA: TGTGCCAGCAGCTTGGAGACCCTCTCCTACAATGAGCAGTTCTTC.

This clonotype was counted ten times or more. V and J are TRBV20-1 and TRBJ2-5, with TRBD2 matching 12 bases. In germline, CDR1 is DFQATT, CDR2 SNEGSKA (reference sequence). V dropped 6 bases and J dropped 2; count of bases not matched to a gene: 4. The CDR3 spans 14 residues. The CDR3, as DNA: TGCAGTGCGCCGACTAGCGGGAGACAAGAGACCCAGTACTTC. Protein: CSAPTSGRQETQYF.

The table lists this clonotype with many counts. This sequence joins TRBV29-1 and TRBJ2-1, with 9 bases fitting TRBD2. Germline V gene lookup returns CDR1 SQVTM and CDR2 ANQGSEA. CDR3 size: 16 residues. CDR3: CSAKTSGGASYNEQFF. DNA of the CDR3: TGCAGTGCTAAGACTAGCGGCGGAGCCTCCTACAATGAGCAGTTCTTC.

Many counts were recorded for this clonotype. The chain has TRBV5-1 and TRBJ2-1, with D hard to call. The CDR3 runs 16 residues. Trimming stripped 0 bases from V and 0 bases from J, with 10 bases between. Per germline, CDR1 SGHRS and CDR2 YFSETQ. This CDR3 reads CASSLGYLSSYNEQFF. Here the CDR3 DNA reads TGCGCCAGCAGCTTGGGATACCTCTCCTCCTACAATGAGCAGTTCTTC.

This clonotype was counted many times. V gene TRBV7-9 combines with J gene TRBJ2-6, with D possibly being TRBD1 or TRBD2 (6 bases each). CDR3 length: 17 amino acids. Trimming removed 8 bases at V and 4 bases at J, with 21 bases between. The germline V gene encodes CDR1 SEHNR and CDR2 FQNEAQ (reference sequence). CDR3 in DNA: TGTGCCAGCGTCGGGGGCGGGAAGGGCGAAGGGGCCAACGTCCTGACTTTC. Amino acids: CASVGGGKGEGANVLTF.

The chain carries TRBV10-1 and TRBJ2-3; D is undetermined. The CDR3 extends over 16 amino acids. The germline gives CDR1 WNHNN, CDR2 SYGVQD (reference sequence). V lost 5 bases and J 1 base, leaving 16 bases between the germline ends. Written as DNA, the CDR3 is TGCGCCAGCAGTCACCCCTCAGAGTCTGGCACAGATACGCAGTATTTT. Its translation: CASSHPSESGTDTQYF.

There are many counts of this clonotype. The chain links TRBV18 to TRBJ1-5; D not resolved. V shed 3 bases and J shed 8 bases, with 11 bases lying between them. This CDR3 is built from 13 residues. Looked up from germline, CDR1 is KGHSH and CDR2 is LQKENI. CDR3 DNA: TGTGCCAGCTCACCTGGCGTGGTTGAGCCCCAGCATTTT. Translated: CASSPGVVEPQHF. Full variable domain (remainder filled in from reference TRBV18 and TRBJ1-5): NAGVMQNPRHLVRRRGQEARLRCSPMKGHSHVYWYRQLPEEGLKFMVYLQKENIIDESGMPKERFSAEFPKEGPSILRIQQVVRGDSAAYFCASSPGVVEPQHFGDGTRLSIL.

This clonotype was counted ten times or more. V is TRBV20-1 and J is TRBJ1-5; 8 positions match TRBD1. The CDR3 covers 13 residues. The ends lost 3 bases at V and 5 bases at J; junction bases unmatched: 3. Germline CDR1 and CDR2: DFQATT and SNEGSKA (reference sequence). The CDR3 loop reads CSASVTGDQPQHF. CDR3 in DNA: TGCAGTGCTAGTGTGACAGGGGATCAGCCCCAGCATTTT.

Many counts were recorded for this clonotype. The V call is TRBV20-1, the J call TRBJ2-6; no definite D call. Germline values: CDR1 DFQATT, CDR2 SNEGSKA (reference sequence). This CDR3 spans 15 amino acids. Trimming removed 5 bases at V and 0 bases at J, with 11 bases between. CDR3 region: CSAAIDGSGANVLTF. The DNA for the CDR3 is TGCAGTGCTGCAATAGATGGCTCTGGGGCCAACGTCCTGACTTTC.

This clonotype was counted ten times or more. The V call is TRBV6-6, the J call TRBJ2-7; 10 bases map to TRBD2. This CDR3 spans 14 amino acids. Germline V gene lookup returns CDR1 MNHNY and CDR2 SVGAGI (reference sequence). J lost 2 bases, V lost 5 bases, and 3 bases had no gene match. The DNA of the CDR3 is TGTGCCAGCAGTCTAGCGGGAGACCCCTACGAGCAGTACTTC. Protein product: CASSLAGDPYEQYF.

Many counts were recorded for this clonotype. The chain recombines TRBV20-1 with TRBJ2-1; 15 positions match TRBD2. Germline CDR1 is DFQATT and CDR2 is SNEGSKA (reference sequence). This CDR3 region has 17 residues. After removal of 5 bases from V and 1 base from J, the junction contained 6 bases not matched to a gene. CDR3 coding DNA: TGCAGTGCTGTCGGGACTAGCGGGAGGATTTCCTACAATGAGCAGTTCTTC. It yields the protein CSAVGTSGRISYNEQFF.

This clonotype appeared many times. This sequence joins TRBV20-1 and TRBJ1-1; unclear D gene. Germline V gene lookup returns CDR1 DFQATT and CDR2 SNEGSKA (reference sequence). There are 13 residues in the CDR3. The V gene lost 6 bases and the J gene lost 2 bases, with 13 bases spanning the gap. CDR3 region: CSASILVNTEAFF. The CDR3 DNA reads as TGCAGTGCCAGTATTTTGGTAAACACTGAAGCTTTCTTT.

This clonotype came up many times. This chain joins TRBV7-9 and TRBJ2-2, with D unclear. This CDR3 has 15 amino acids. Deletions cut 3 bases from V and 0 bases from J, with 8 bases between. Germline V lookup: CDR1 SEHNR, CDR2 FQNEAQ (reference sequence). As DNA, the CDR3 is TGTGCCAGCAGCTTGGGTAGCACGAACACCGGGGAGCTGTTTTTT. It specifies CASSLGSTNTGELFF.

This clonotype was recorded at least ten times. V gene TRBV20-1 combines with J gene TRBJ2-6; 8 bases align to TRBD1. Per the germline V gene, CDR1 is DFQATT and CDR2 is SNEGSKA (reference sequence). This CDR3 has 18 residues. Trimming cost V 5 bases and J 1 base; bases outside gene matches: 13. The CDR3 reads CSAFSGGSLLSGANVLTF. The CDR3 coding sequence is TGCAGTGCTTTTTCAGGGGGCTCCCTTTTATCTGGGGCCAACGTCCTGACTTTC.

Ten or more counts support this clonotype. V gene TRBV20-1 combines with J gene TRBJ2-1; tentative D call: TRBD1 (5 bases). This CDR3 has 14 residues. The V end was cut by 2 bases, the J end by 4 bases, with 12 bases between. Germline V gene data show CDR1 as DFQATT and CDR2 as SNEGSKA (reference sequence). DNA for the CDR3: TGCAGTGCTAGATTCAGGGTCTCGTACAATGAGCAGTTCTTC. As protein: CSARFRVSYNEQFF.

Many counts were recorded for this clonotype. This chain links TRBV5-1 with TRBJ1-4; a weak D match, TRBD1 (6 bases). Germline lookup yields CDR1 SGHRS and CDR2 YFSETQ. The CDR3 runs 14 residues. Trimming removed 4 bases at V and 8 bases at J, with 15 bases between. The CDR3 here is CASSDTGSQEKLFF. CDR3 bases: TGCGCCAGCAGCGACACAGGGTCCCAGGAAAAACTGTTTTTT. Filled out from reference TRBV5-1 and TRBJ1-4, the complete variable domain reads KAGVTQTPRYLIKTRGQQVTLSCSPISGHRSVSWYQQTPGQGLQFLFEYFSETQRNKGNFPGRFSGRQFSNSRSEMNVSTLELGDSALYLCASSDTGSQEKLFFGSGTQLSVL.

This clonotype was observed many times. The gene calls are TRBV25-1 and TRBJ2-5, with D possibly TRBD1 on 6 matching bases. Trimming took 0 bases from V and 4 from J, leaving 6 bases between them. Germline CDR1 MGHDK, CDR2 SYGVNS. The CDR3 has 13 amino acids. The CDR3 spells CASSEYRGETQYF. CDR3 nucleotide sequence: TGTGCCAGCAGTGAATACAGGGGAGAGACCCAGTACTTC.

This clonotype was seen repeatedly, ten times or more. The V gene is TRBV6-2 or TRBV6-3, the J gene TRBJ2-7; D is uncertain. Germline lookup yields CDR1 MNHEY and CDR2 SVGEGT. The CDR3 is 13 residues long. Trimming took off 1 base at V and 4 bases at J, with 8 bases between the two ends. The CDR3 sequence: CASSYFTGYEQYF. The CDR3 coding sequence is TGTGCCAGCAGTTACTTTACCGGGTACGAGCAGTACTTC.

This clonotype was detected a few times. The rearrangement links TRBV18 to TRBJ2-1, with 7 bases aligning to TRBD1. This CDR3 is 19 amino acids long. Germline V gene lookup returns CDR1 KGHSH and CDR2 LQKENI. The ends lost 3 bases at V and 8 bases at J; junction bases unmatched: 22. The CDR3 reads CASSPVPRGLETGRDEQFF. The CDR3 DNA reads as TGTGCCAGCTCACCGGTCCCGAGGGGGCTCGAGACGGGTCGAGATGAGCAGTTCTTC.

Ten or more counts support this clonotype. The chain carries TRBV20-1 and TRBJ2-1; 11 bases agree with TRBD2. Losses at the gene ends were 2 bases for V and 5 bases for J; bases not matched to a gene: 5. The CDR3 loop spans 15 amino acids. The V gene's germline CDR1 is DFQATT and CDR2 SNEGSKA (reference sequence). The CDR3 region has the DNA TGCAGTGCTAGAAACCTAGCGGGAGGAAACAATGAGCAGTTCTTC. Its translation: CSARNLAGGNNEQFF.